This entry features one T cell receptor (beta chain) sequence. These data originate in a study of regulatory dendritic cells for organ transplantation. Trimming took off 3 bases at V and 0 bases at J, with 5 bases between the two ends. The CDR3 has 13 amino acids. The germline V gene encodes CDR1 SGHTA and CDR2 FQGNSA. TCRdb's copy holds only in-frame clones and misses some; the assay was immunoSEQ multiplex PCR. The sample shows about 28,000 clones, 82% of them seen only once. Sequencing was performed on naive CD4+ T cells from blood. Subset in this sample: CD45RA+ naive T cells. This TCR came from a human donor in good health. The chain has TRBV7-2 and TRBJ1-1, with a weak D call TRBD1 (5 bases). CDR3 DNA sequence: TGTGCCAGCAGCTTGACAGTGAACACTGAAGCTTTCTTT. It yields the protein CASSLTVNTEAFF.